These T cell receptor beta chains were read from a single sample in a study of cytomegalovirus exposure and HLA in healthy donors. This table comes from immunoSEQ multiplex PCR, and its TCRdb copy is limited to in-frame clones, with some not included. The repertoire consists of about 170,000 clones, with 80% to 85% occurring once and the leading ten covering approximately 1%. Sequencing input: PBMCs. The origin of the receptors is a girl aged 2 to 10 in good health and CMV-seropositive. Each CDR3 is given with its conserved first and last residue. D genes are given only for firm matches. Clone size is not always given. Where it is, it says once, few, many or a class for expanded clones.

j_call clone_size v_call d_call cdr3_nt cdr3_aa
TRBJ2-1 - TRBV29-1 TRBD1 TGCAGCGTGGGACAGAGTCACTACAATGAGCAGTTCTTC CSVGQSHYNEQFF
TRBJ1-1 few TRBV10-3 - TGTGCCACCACAGGGTTGAACACTGAAGCTTTCTTT CATTGLNTEAFF
TRBJ2-2 - TRBV4-2 TRBD2 TGTGCCAGCAGCCATAGCGGGAGGGAGGGCGGGGAGCTGTTTTTT CASSHSGREGGELFF
TRBJ2-1 - TRBV28 TRBD1 TGTGCCAGCAGTTCGATAGGACAGGGGGCATTCAATGAGCAGTTCTTC CASSSIGQGAFNEQFF
TRBJ1-2 - TRBV4-2 - TGTGCCAGCAGCCCGATTGGCAGGGGCGGCTACGGCTACACCTTC CASSPIGRGGYGYTF
TRBJ1-2 - TRBV10-3 TRBD1 TGTGCCATCAGTGAGCCCCAGGGGGCTTACTATGGCTACACCTTC CAISEPQGAYYGYTF
TRBJ1-2 - TRBV19 - TGTGCCTCCTTAGACAGGAACTATGGCTACACCTTC CASLDRNYGYTF
TRBJ2-3 - TRBV11-1 - TGTGCCAGCAGCCCCGGGACTAGCACAGATACGCAGTATTTT CASSPGTSTDTQYF
TRBJ2-7 - TRBV6-5 TRBD2 TGTGCCAGCTCCGGGAGGATCTTCTACGAGCAGTACTTC CASSGRIFYEQYF
TRBJ2-7 - TRBV6-5 - TGTGCCAGCAGTTACCCATTGAGGAGGGGGGGGTTCGAGCAGTACTTC CASSYPLRRGGFEQYF
TRBJ1-5 once TRBV5-1 - TGCGCCACCGAGGGACAGCCCCAGCATTTT CATEGQPQHF
TRBJ2-2 once TRBV5-1 - TGCGCCAGCGGGCGGGGGAACACCGGGGAGCTGTTTTTT CASGRGNTGELFF
TRBJ1-4 - TRBV5-5 TRBD1 TGTGCCAGCAGCTTGGCCCCCGGGACAGGGTTAGTAACTAATGAAAAACTGTTTTTT CASSLAPGTGLVTNEKLFF
TRBJ1-5 - TRBV4-1 - TGCGCCAGCAGCCAAGATAATAAAGAGAATCAGCCCCAGCATTTT CASSQDNKENQPQHF
TRBJ2-7 once TRBV14 - TGTGCCAGCAGCCCAGGGTCTATGGTCTACGAGCAGTACTTC CASSPGSMVYEQYF
TRBJ2-5 - TRBV11-3 - TGTGCCAGCAGCTTAGACATTCAAGAGACCCAGTACTTC CASSLDIQETQYF
TRBJ2-1 once TRBV27 TRBD2 TGTGCCAGCAGTTTCATGGGGGAGGGGCAGTTCTTC CASSFMGEGQFF
TRBJ2-7 - TRBV30 TRBD2 TGTGCCTGGAACGGCTGGACTAGCGGGAGGGCCCTCGACGAGCAGTACTTC CAWNGWTSGRALDEQYF
TRBJ2-7 - TRBV28 TRBD2 TGTGCCAGCAGTTCCACTAGCGGGAGGGGGGATCAGGGCTACGAGCAGTACTTC CASSSTSGRGDQGYEQYF
TRBJ1-1 once TRBV30 TRBD1 TGTGCCCACAAGGGGCAGGGGGCGAACACTGAAGCTTTCTTT CAHKGQGANTEAFF
TRBJ1-2 - TRBV15 - TGTGCCACCAGCAGTGGCGCAGGGGCCGAAGCCTATGGCTACACCTTC CATSSGAGAEAYGYTF
TRBJ2-3 - TRBV30 - TGTGCCTGGAGCCCGCTTACAGGGTGGGGGACAGATACGCAGTATTTT CAWSPLTGWGTDTQYF
TRBJ2-1 - TRBV7-8 - TGTGCCAGCACCTCGTGGAGGAATGAGCAGTTCTTC CASTSWRNEQFF
TRBJ2-1 - TRBV9 TRBD2 TGTGCCAGCAGCGTACTTAGCGGGAGCTCCTACAATGAGCAGTTCTTC CASSVLSGSSYNEQFF
TRBJ1-3 - TRBV7-9 TRBD1 TGTGCCAGCAGCTCGCTAACAGGGGCTGGAAACACCATATATTTT CASSSLTGAGNTIYF
TRBJ1-1 - TRBV27 - TGTGCCAGCAGTCCCCTAGCCCCGGGGGCTGAAGCTTTCTTT CASSPLAPGAEAFF
TRBJ2-4 - TRBV6-5 TRBD2 TGTGCCAGCTCCCGCGGGGGAGACATTCAGTACTTC CASSRGGDIQYF
TRBJ2-7 - TRBV30 - TGTGCCTGGAGTGTCCTCTCCTACGAGCAGTACTTC CAWSVLSYEQYF
TRBJ1-5 few TRBV10-3 - TGTGCCATCAGTGAGGGAGATAGCAATCAGCCCCAGCATTTT CAISEGDSNQPQHF
TRBJ2-5 - TRBV28 TRBD1 TGTGCCAGCAGTTCGCATTTAGGGGGCACGGAAGAGACCCAGTACTTC CASSSHLGGTEETQYF